This TCR beta chain was recovered during a study of T cells expressing NK-cell markers. As for the study in general: Sorted CD3+CD56+NKG2C+, CD3+CD56+NKG2C- and CD3+CD56-NKG2C+ T-cell subsets were beta-chain profiled.

TCRdb reprocessed the 5' RACE reads and keeps a single row for each CDR3 protein, giving no DNA. The data include 500,000 to 700,000 distinct CDR3 sequences; the top ten clones carry 3.5% to 4.5%. The CDR3 extends over 16 amino acids. Germline values: CDR1 MNHEY, CDR2 SVGAGI. The chain recombines TRBV6-5 with TRBJ2-3; the TCRdb D gene call, TRBD2, has no DNA to confirm it. This clonotype was sampled from a young man in good health. Sequenced input: blood T cells: a sorted CD56 or NKG2C T cell subset, CD4+ or CD8+ T cells, or bulk PBMC T cells (not recorded which). CDR3 region: CASNRRRRGSPDTQYF.